Reported below is one T cell receptor beta chain. The sample is drawn from a study of molecular identifiers for immune sequencing clone quantification. TCRdb reprocessed the PCR reads via MiXCR and lists one record per CDR3 protein. The repertoire has 62,000 or so distinct CDR3 sequences, over 15% of them found once; the top ten carry about 1.5%. Germline V CDR1 and CDR2: SQVTM, ANQGSEA. The CDR3 totals 13 residues. Trimming shortened V by 5 bases and J by 0 bases, and 11 bases separated the two germline ends. The sequence was obtained from a human donor in good health. Some libraries in this study had Jurkat cell RNA spiked in. The sequencing input was naive CD8+ T cells from blood, with Jurkat cell RNA spiked in. Subset reported: FACS-sorted CD8+CD4-CCR7+CD45RA+ naive T cells. V gene TRBV29-1 combines with J gene TRBJ2-7; perhaps TRBD2 as D (6 bases). CDR3 sequence (DNA): TGCAGCGTTTTAGGCGGGATCTCCTACGAGCAGTACTTC. As protein: CSVLGGISYEQYF.